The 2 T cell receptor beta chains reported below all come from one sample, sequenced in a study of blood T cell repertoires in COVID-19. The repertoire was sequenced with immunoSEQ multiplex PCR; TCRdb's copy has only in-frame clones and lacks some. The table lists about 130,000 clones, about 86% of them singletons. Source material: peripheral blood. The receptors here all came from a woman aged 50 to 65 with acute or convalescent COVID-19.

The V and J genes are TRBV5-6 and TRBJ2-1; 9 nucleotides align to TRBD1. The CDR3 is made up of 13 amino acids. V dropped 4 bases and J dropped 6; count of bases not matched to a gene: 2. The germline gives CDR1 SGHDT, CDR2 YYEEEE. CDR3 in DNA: TGTGCCAGCAGCCCGACAGGGGGCAATGAGCAGTTCTTC. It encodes CASSPTGGNEQFF. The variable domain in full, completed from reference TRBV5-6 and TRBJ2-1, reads DAGVTQSPTHLIKTRGQQVTLRCSPKSGHDTVSWYQQALGQGPQFIFQYYEEEERQRGNFPDRFSGHQFPNYSSELNVNALLLGDSALYLCASSPTGGNEQFFGPGTRLTVL.

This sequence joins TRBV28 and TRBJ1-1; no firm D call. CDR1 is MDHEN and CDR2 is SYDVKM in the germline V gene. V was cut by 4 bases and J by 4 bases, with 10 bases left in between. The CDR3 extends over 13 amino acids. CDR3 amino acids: CASSSGTTTEAFF. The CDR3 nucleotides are TGTGCCAGCAGTTCCGGCACTACCACTGAAGCTTTCTTT. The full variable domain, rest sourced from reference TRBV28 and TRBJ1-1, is DVKVTQSSRYLVKRTGEKVFLECVQDMDHENMFWYRQDPGLGLRLIYFSYDVKMKEKGDIPEGYSVSREKKERFSLILESASTNQTSMYLCASSSGTTTEAFFGQGTRLTVV.